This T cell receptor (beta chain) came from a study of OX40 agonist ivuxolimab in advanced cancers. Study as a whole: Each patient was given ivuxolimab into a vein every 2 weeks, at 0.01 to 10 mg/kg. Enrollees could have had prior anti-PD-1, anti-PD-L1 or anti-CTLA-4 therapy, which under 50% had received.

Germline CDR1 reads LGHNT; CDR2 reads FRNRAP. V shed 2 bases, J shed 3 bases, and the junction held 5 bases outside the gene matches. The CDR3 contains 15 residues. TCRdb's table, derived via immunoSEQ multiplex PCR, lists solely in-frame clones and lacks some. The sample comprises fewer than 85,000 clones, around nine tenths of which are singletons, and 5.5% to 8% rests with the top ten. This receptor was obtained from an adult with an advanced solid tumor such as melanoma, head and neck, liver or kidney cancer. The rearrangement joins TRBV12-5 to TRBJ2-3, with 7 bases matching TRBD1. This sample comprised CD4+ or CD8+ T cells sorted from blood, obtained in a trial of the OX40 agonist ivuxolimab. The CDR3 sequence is CASGLSGGVTDTQYF. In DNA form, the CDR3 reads TGTGCTAGTGGTTTGTCAGGGGGTGTGACAGATACGCAGTATTTT.